The 21 T cell receptor beta chains given below trace back to one sample, sequenced in a study of T cell repertoires in cytomegalovirus infection. No antigen has been assigned to these receptors. MiXCR, run by TCRdb on the reads, gives a single entry per CDR3 protein. This sample has fewer than 850,000 distinct CDR3 sequences, with approximately 32% found just once. The sequencing used cultured CD8+ T cells from PBMCs, collected from culture after CMV antigen stimulation. These receptors all come from a human donor in good health (CMV status not recorded). Some clones in this sample may be carry-over from other donors' samples.

The gene calls are TRBV7-9 and TRBJ2-5; TRBD2 agrees at 8 bases. The CDR3 has 16 amino acids. V was clipped by 4 bases and J by 3 bases; unmatched bases: 10. Germline V lookup: CDR1 SEHNR, CDR2 FQNEAQ (reference sequence). The CDR3 DNA reads TGTGCCAGCAGCTCGGGGGGGGGCCAGCGAAAAGAGACCCAGTACTTC. Translation: CASSSGGGQRKETQYF.

This sequence joins TRBV18 and TRBJ1-3; TRBD1 agrees at 7 bases. J lost 1 base, V lost 0 bases, and 6 bases had no gene match. The CDR3 covers 17 residues. Germline CDR1 reads KGHSH; CDR2 reads LQKENI. The CDR3 nucleotides are TGTGCCAGCTCACCACCAGACAGGGCCGCGTCTGGAAACACCATATATTTT. It specifies CASSPPDRAASGNTIYF.

The chain employs TRBV7-6 and TRBJ2-1, with 7 bases identical to TRBD1. The trim removed 2 bases at V and 3 bases at J, leaving 7 bases unmatched. CDR3 length equals 16 residues. Germline lookup yields CDR1 SGHVS and CDR2 FNYEAQ. In nucleotides, the CDR3 is TGTGCCAGCAGCTTAAGGACAGGTGACTACTACAATGAGCAGTTCTTC. As protein: CASSLRTGDYYNEQFF.

The chain combines TRBV11-3 with TRBJ2-7; 9 bases are shared with TRBD1. Germline CDR1 is SGHNT and CDR2 is YENEEA. The CDR3 contains 14 residues. J lost 5 bases, V lost 3 bases, and 5 bases had no gene match. This CDR3 reads CASSFTGGADEQYF. As DNA, the CDR3 is TGTGCCAGCAGCTTTACAGGGGGCGCCGACGAGCAGTACTTC.

The chain combines TRBV12-3 or TRBV12-4 with TRBJ1-4; TRBD1 matches at 7 bases. V lost 3 bases, J lost 7 bases, and 5 bases stayed unmatched. The CDR3 runs 14 residues. For the CDR3, the DNA is TGTGCCAGCAGTTTCACAGGGGATGTTGAAAAACTGTTTTTT. It translates to CASSFTGDVEKLFF.

This clonotype was seen only a few times. The chain links TRBV7-2 to TRBJ1-2; 7 bases are shared with TRBD1. The CDR3 contains 14 residues. The J segment lost 6 bases and the V segment lost 5 bases, leaving 9 bases of the junction unmatched. Germline CDR1 is SGHTA and CDR2 is FQGNSA. For the CDR3, the DNA is TGTGCCAGCAGCATCACCGGGACAGTAGATGGCTACACCTTC. Protein sequence: CASSITGTVDGYTF.

The table lists this clonotype with many counts. The V and J genes are TRBV7-9 and TRBJ2-5, with D hard to call. The CDR3 spans 15 residues. V was clipped by 5 bases and J by 1 base, with 14 bases between them. Germline V gene sequence: CDR1 SEHNR, CDR2 FQNEAQ (reference sequence). The CDR3 loop is CASSPTVGIQETQYF. The CDR3, as DNA: TGTGCCAGCAGCCCAACAGTGGGGATCCAAGAGACCCAGTACTTC.

This clonotype was detected only a few times. The J gene is TRBJ1-6, the V gene TRBV6-4, with D hard to call. The CDR3 runs 13 residues. CDR1 and CDR2 (germline): MRHNA, SNTAGT. Trimming took off 0 bases at V and 7 bases at J, with 4 bases between the two ends. CDR3 bases: TGTGCCAGCAGTGACTCTAGCAATTCACCCCTCCACTTT. It translates to CASSDSSNSPLHF.

This clonotype was seen more than once but under ten times. V and J are TRBV27 and TRBJ1-2; D is possibly TRBD1 (6 bases). Trimming took off 6 bases at V and 7 bases at J, with 15 bases between the two ends. This CDR3 has 13 amino acids. The germline gives CDR1 MNHEY, CDR2 SMNVEV (reference sequence). The CDR3 coding sequence is TGTGCCAGCAGCCCGGGACAAATGGTTGGCTACACCTTC. It specifies CASSPGQMVGYTF.

This clonotype was seen a few times. The chain carries TRBV20-1 and TRBJ1-1; 10 bases line up with TRBD1. The CDR3 runs 16 residues. CDR1 and CDR2 (germline): DFQATT, SNEGSKA (reference sequence). Unmatched junction bases numbered 10, after V lost 0 bases and J lost 6 bases. CDR3 amino acids: CSARDRDRGGWAEAFF. The CDR3 bases are TGCAGTGCTAGAGATCGGGACAGGGGAGGTTGGGCTGAAGCTTTCTTT.

This clonotype was detected ten times or more. The chain has TRBV12-3 or TRBV12-4 and TRBJ1-1; TRBD1 matches 10 bases. Trimming at V came to 6 bases and at J to 5 bases, leaving 3 bases not matched to a gene. The CDR3 has 13 residues. CDR3 DNA: TGTGCCAGCAGGGACAGGGGGTGGACTGAAGCTTTCTTT. Protein: CASRDRGWTEAFF.

This clonotype has a count of ten or more. Here the CDR3 DNA reads TGTGCCAGCAGCCCCCAGGGACAGGGCTCAAATGAGCAGTTCTTC. Its translation is CASSPQGQGSNEQFF. This chain joins TRBV7-2 and TRBJ2-1; TRBD1 matches at 9 bases. The CDR3 covers 15 residues. The germline V gene encodes CDR1 SGHTA and CDR2 FQGNSA. V was clipped by 5 bases and J by 7 bases; unmatched bases: 9.

There are a few counts of this clonotype. The chain joins TRBV6-1 to TRBJ2-7; weak D call: TRBD1 (6 bases). V lost 7 bases and J 1 base, leaving 14 bases between the germline ends. CDR1 MNHNS and CDR2 SASEGT come from the germline V gene. The CDR3 is 14 residues long. The CDR3 is CASTPLGGSYEQYV. The CDR3 nucleotides read TGTGCCAGCACCCCCCTAGGGGGATCCTACGAGCAGTACGTC.

J is TRBJ1-6 and V is TRBV20-1; TRBD1 is a possible D gene (5 bases). The CDR3 has 15 residues. Trimming pared 5 bases from V and 7 bases from J, leaving 18 bases between. CDR1 and CDR2 from the germline V gene are DFQATT and SNEGSKA (reference sequence). The chain's CDR3 is CSARDGGSRNSPLHF. CDR3 bases: TGCAGTGCTCGGGACGGGGGATCCCGGAATTCACCCCTCCACTTT.

This clonotype was seen at least ten times. The chain links TRBV20-1 to TRBJ1-3; TRBD1 is a possible D gene (5 bases). The germline V gene has CDR1 DFQATT and CDR2 SNEGSKA (reference sequence). V gave up 3 bases and J gave up 0 bases, with 18 bases separating them. There are 17 residues in the CDR3. The CDR3 region has the DNA TGCAGTGCTAGGAGCCGCCACTTGGACAACTCTGGAAACACCATATATTTT. Encoded protein: CSARSRHLDNSGNTIYF.

J is TRBJ2-2 and V is TRBV7-9; the match to TRBD2 covers 9 bases. The V gene end was trimmed by 5 bases and the J gene end by 2 bases; junction bases not matched to a gene: 9. Germline values: CDR1 SEHNR, CDR2 FQNEAQ (reference sequence). This CDR3 has 17 residues. CDR3 residues: CASSQPRLAANTGELFF. The CDR3 DNA reads TGTGCCAGCAGCCAGCCCCGACTAGCGGCTAACACCGGGGAGCTGTTTTTT.

This clonotype was recorded a few times. The chain is built from TRBV15 and TRBJ2-1, with 8 bases fitting TRBD2. The CDR3 contains 17 residues. Trimming took 0 bases from V and 5 from J; bases not matched to a gene: 9. Per the germline V gene, CDR1 is LNHNV and CDR2 is YYDKDF (reference sequence). The CDR3, as DNA: TGTGCCACCAGCAGAGATGAATTACTAGCGGCTGACAATGAGCAGTTCTTC. This encodes CATSRDELLAADNEQFF.

The V gene is TRBV12-3 or TRBV12-4, the J gene TRBJ2-4; no reliable D call. This CDR3 region has 17 residues. V lost 5 bases and J lost 0, with 17 bases in between. DNA for the CDR3: TGTGCCAGCAGTCCACCAAGTAGACCACTAGCCAAAAACATTCAGTACTTC. It yields the protein CASSPPSRPLAKNIQYF.

As regards this clonotype: A much larger clone lies a single base off, so this may be a read error. The chain recombines TRBV6-1 with TRBJ1-5, with a possible D match to TRBD1 (5 bases). CDR3 size: 14 residues. Germline V lookup: CDR1 MNHNS, CDR2 SASEGT. CDR3 nucleotide sequence: TGTGCCAACAGTGAAGCAGCAGGGTTTCAGCCCCAGCATTTT. Protein: CANSEAAGFQPQHF.

With regard to this clonotype: A much larger clone differs by one base, so this may be a read error. V gene TRBV7-6 combines with J gene TRBJ2-1; no firm D call. CDR1 is SGHVS and CDR2 is FNYEAQ in the germline V gene. The CDR3 loop spans 16 amino acids. Trimming stripped 1 base from V and 0 bases from J, with 10 bases between. CDR3 loop: CASSLEGRSSYNEQFF. The CDR3 nucleotides are TGTGCCAGCAGCTTAGAGGGCAGGAGCTCCTACAATGAGCAGTTCTTC.

This clonotype was found many times. The chain carries TRBV7-9 and TRBJ1-5; no definite D call. The CDR3 consists of 12 residues. The V end lost 5 bases, the J end lost 7 bases, and 9 bases lay between the germline ends. Germline V gene sequence: CDR1 SEHNR, CDR2 FQNEAQ (reference sequence). The chain's CDR3 is CASSTDNQPQHF. For the CDR3, the DNA is TGTGCCAGCAGCACTGACAACCAGCCCCAGCATTTT.